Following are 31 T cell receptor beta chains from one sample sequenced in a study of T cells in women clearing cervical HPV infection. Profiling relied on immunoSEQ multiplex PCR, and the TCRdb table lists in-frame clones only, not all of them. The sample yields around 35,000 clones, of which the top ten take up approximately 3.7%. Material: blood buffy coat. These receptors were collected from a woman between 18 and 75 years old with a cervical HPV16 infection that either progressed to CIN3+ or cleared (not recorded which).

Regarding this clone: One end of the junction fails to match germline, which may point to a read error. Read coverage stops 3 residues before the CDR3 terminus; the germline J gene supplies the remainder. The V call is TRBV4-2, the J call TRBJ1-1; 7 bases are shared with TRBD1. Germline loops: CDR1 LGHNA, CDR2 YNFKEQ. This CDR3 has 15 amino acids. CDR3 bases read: TGTGCCAGCAGTCAAGACCAGGGGGTGAACACTGAA. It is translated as CASSQDQGVNTE. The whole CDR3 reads CASSQDQGVNTEAFF.

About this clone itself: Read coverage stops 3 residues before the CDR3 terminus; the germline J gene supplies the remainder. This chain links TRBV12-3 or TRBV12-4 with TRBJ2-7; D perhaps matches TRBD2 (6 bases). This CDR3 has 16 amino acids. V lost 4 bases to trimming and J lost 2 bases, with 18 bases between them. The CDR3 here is CASSSAPLATPYEQYF. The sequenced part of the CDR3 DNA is TGTGCCAGCAGTTCTGCCCCACTAGCCACCCCCTACGAG.

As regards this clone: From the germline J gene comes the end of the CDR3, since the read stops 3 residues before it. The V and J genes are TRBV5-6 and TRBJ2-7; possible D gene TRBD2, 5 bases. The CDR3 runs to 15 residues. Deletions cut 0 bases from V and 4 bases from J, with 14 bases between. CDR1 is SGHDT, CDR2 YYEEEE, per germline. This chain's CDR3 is CASSLEVGLRYEQYF. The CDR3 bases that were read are TGTGCCAGCAGCTTGGAAGTAGGACTTAGATACGAG.

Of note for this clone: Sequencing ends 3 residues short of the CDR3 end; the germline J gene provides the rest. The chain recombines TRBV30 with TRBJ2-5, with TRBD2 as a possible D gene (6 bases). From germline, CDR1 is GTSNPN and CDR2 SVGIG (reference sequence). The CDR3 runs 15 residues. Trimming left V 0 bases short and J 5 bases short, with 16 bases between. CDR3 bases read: TGTGCCTGGAGTGTATCGTTCAGGAGCGGGGAGACC. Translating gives CAWSVSFRSGET. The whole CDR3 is CAWSVSFRSGETQYF.

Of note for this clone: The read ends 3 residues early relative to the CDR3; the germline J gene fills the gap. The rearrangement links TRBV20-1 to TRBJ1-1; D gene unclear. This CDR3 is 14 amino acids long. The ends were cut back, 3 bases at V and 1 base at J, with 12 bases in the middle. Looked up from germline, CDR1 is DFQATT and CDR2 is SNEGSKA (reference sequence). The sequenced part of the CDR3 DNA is TGCAGTGCTAGGTCCCCGGGGTCGAACACTGAA. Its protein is CSARSPGSNTE. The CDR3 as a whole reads CSARSPGSNTEAFF.

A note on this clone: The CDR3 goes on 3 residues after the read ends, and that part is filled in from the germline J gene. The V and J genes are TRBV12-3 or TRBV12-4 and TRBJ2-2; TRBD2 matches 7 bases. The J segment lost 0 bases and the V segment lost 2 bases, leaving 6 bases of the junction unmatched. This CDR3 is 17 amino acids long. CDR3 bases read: TGTGCCAGCAGTTTATCAGCGGGGTACGCGAACACCGGGGAG. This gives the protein CASSLSAGYANTGE. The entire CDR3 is CASSLSAGYANTGELFF.

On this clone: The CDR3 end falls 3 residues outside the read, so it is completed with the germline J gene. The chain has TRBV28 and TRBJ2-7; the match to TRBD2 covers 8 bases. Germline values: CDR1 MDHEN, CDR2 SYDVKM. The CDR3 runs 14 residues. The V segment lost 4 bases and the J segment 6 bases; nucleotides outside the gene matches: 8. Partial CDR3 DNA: TGTGCCAGCAGTTCGGGACTAGGGGCAGGCGAG. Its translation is CASSSGLGAGE. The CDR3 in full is CASSSGLGAGEQYF.

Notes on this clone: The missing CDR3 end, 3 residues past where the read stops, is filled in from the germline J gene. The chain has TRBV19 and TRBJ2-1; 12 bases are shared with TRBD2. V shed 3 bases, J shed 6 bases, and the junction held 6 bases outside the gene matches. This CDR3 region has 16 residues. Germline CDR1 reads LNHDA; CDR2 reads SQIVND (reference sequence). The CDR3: CASSIRLAGDLNEQFF. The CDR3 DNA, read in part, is TGTGCCAGTAGTATTCGACTAGCGGGAGATCTCAATGAG.

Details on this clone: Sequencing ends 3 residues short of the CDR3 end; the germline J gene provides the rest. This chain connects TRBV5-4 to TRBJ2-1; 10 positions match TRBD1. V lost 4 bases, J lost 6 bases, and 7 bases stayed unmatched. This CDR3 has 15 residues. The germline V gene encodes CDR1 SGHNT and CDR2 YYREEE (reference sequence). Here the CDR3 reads CASSNGDRGFNEQFF. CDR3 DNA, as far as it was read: TGTGCCAGCAGCAACGGGGACAGGGGTTTCAATGAG.

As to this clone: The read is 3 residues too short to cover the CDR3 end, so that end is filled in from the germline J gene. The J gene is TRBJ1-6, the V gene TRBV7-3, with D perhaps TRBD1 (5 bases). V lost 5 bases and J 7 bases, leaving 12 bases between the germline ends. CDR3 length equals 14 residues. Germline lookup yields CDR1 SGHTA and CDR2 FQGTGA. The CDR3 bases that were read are TGTGCCAGCAGCCCCAGCGGGGGGAATTCACCC. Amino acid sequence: CASSPSGGNSP. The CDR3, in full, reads CASSPSGGNSPLHF.

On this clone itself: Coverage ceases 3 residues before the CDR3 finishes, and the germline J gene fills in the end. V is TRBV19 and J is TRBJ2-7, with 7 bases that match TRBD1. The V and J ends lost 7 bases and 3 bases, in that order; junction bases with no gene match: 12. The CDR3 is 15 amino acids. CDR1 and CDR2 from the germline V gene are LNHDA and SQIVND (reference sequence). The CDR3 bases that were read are TGTGCCAGTACGGGTGGAGGACAGGAAGACTACGAG. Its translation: CASTGGGQEDYE. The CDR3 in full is CASTGGGQEDYEQYF.

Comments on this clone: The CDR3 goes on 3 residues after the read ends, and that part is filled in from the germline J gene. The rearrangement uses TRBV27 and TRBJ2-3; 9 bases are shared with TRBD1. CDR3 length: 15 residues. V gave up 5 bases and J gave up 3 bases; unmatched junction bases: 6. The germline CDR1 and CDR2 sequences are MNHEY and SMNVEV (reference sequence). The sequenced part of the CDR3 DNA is TGTGCCAGCAGTATATACAGGGGGCGGACAGATACG. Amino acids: CASSIYRGRTDT. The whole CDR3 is CASSIYRGRTDTQYF.

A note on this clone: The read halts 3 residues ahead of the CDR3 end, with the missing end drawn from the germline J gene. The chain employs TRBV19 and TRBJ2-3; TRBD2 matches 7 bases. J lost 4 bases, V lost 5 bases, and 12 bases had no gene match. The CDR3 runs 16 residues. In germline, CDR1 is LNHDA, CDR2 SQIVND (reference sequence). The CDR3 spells CASSVISTSLPDTQYF. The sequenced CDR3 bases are TGTGCCAGTAGTGTTATTTCGACTAGCCTCCCAGATACG.

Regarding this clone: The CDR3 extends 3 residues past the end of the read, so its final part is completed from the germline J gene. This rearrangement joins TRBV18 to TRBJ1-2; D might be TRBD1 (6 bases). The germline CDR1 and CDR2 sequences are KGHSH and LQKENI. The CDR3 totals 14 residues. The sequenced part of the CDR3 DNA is TGTGCCAGCTCACGACAAAAGGGACATTTACGG. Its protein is CASSRQKGHLR. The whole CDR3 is CASSRQKGHLRYTF.

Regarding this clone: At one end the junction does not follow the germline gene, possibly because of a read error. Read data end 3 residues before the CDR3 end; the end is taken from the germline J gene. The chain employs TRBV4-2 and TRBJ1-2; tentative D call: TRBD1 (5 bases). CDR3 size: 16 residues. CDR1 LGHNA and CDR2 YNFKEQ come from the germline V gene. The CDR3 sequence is CASSQEWSQGMDGYTF. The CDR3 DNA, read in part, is TGCGCCAGCAGCCAAGAGTGGAGCCAGGGTATGGATGGC.

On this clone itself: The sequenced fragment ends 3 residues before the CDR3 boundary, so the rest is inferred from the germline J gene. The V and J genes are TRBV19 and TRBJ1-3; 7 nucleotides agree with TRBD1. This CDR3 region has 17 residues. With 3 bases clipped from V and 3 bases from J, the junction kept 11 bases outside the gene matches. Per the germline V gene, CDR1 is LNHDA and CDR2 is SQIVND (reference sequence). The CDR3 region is CASSILRTGSIGNTIYF. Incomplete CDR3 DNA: TGTGCCAGTAGTATCCTCCGGACAGGTTCAATTGGAAACACC.

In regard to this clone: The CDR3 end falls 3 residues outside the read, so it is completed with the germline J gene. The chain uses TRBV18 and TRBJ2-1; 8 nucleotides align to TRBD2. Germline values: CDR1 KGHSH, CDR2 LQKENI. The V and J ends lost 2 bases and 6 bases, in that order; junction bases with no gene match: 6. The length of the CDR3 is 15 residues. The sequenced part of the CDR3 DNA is TGTGCCAGCTCACCAGGTAGCGGGGAGGGCAATGAG. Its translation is CASSPGSGEGNE. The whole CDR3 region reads CASSPGSGEGNEQFF.

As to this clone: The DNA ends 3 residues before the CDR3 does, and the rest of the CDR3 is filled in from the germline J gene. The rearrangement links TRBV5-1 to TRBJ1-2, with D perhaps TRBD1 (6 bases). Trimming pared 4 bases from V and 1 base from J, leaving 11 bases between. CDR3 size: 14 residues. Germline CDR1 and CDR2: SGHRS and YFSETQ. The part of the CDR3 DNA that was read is TGCGCCAGCAGCCTTCGGACAGATAACTATGGC. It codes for CASSLRTDNYG. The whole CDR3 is CASSLRTDNYGYTF.

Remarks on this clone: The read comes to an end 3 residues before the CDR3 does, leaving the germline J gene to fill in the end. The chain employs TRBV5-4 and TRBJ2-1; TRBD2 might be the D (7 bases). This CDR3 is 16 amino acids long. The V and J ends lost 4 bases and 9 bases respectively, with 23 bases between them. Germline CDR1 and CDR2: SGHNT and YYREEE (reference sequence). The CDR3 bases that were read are TGTGCCAGCAGCATGCCGGGGGGCCATGCTAAATCTGAG. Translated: CASSMPGGHAKSE. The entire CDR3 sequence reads CASSMPGGHAKSEQFF.

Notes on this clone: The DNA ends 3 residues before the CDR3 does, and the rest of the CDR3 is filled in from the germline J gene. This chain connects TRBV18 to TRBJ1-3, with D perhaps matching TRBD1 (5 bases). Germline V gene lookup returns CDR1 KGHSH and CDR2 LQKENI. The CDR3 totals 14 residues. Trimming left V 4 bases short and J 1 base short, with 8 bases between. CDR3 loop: CASSQTASGNTIYF. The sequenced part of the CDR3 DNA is TGTGCCAGCTCACAGACAGCTTCTGGAAACACC.

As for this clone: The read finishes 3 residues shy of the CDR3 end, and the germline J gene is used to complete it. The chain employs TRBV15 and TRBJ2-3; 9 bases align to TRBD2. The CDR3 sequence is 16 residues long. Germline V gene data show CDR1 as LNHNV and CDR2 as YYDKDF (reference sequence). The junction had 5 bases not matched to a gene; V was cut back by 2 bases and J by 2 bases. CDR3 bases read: TGTGCCACCAGCAGAACACTAGCGGGCTTCACAGATACG. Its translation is CATSRTLAGFTDT. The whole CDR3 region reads CATSRTLAGFTDTQYF.

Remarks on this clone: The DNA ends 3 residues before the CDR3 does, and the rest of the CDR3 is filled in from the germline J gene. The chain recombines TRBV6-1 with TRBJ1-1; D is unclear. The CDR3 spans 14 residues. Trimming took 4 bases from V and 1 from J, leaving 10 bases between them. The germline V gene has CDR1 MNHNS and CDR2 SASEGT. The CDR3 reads CASSGTPGNTEAFF. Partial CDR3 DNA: TGTGCCAGCAGTGGAACGCCAGGGAACACTGAA.

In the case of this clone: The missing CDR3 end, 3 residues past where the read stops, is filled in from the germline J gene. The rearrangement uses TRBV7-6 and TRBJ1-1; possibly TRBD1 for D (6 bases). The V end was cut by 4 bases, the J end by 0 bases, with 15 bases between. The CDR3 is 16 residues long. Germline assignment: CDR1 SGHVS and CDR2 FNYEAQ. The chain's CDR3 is CASSSSPDRMNTEAFF. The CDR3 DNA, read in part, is TGTGCCAGCAGCTCTTCCCCGGACAGAATGAACACTGAA.

The CDR3 bases that were read are TGTGCCAGCTCACAGTCGACAGATGAAAAA. Translation gives CASSQSTDEK. Given in full, the CDR3 is CASSQSTDEKLFF. The chain combines TRBV18 with TRBJ1-4, with TRBD1 as a possible D gene (5 bases). With the read ending 3 residues before the CDR3 end, the germline J gene is used to fill in that end. V lost 4 bases and J 6 bases, leaving 9 bases between the germline ends. Germline V CDR1 and CDR2: KGHSH, LQKENI. This CDR3 contains 13 residues. Supplemented by reference TRBV18 and TRBJ1-4, the full variable domain reads NAGVMQNPRHLVRRRGQEARLRCSPMKGHSHVYWYRQLPEEGLKFMVYLQKENIIDESGMPKERFSAEFPKEGPSILRIQQVVRGDSAAYFCASSQSTDEKLFFGSGTQLSVL.

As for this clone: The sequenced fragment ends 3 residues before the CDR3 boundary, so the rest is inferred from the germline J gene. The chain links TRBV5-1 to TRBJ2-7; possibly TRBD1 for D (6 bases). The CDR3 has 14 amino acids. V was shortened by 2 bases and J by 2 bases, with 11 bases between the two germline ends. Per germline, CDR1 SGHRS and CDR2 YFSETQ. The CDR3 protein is CASSLQGTTYEQYF. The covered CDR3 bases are TGCGCCAGCAGCTTACAGGGTACCACCTACGAG. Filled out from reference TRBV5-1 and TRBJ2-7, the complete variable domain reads KAGVTQTPRYLIKTRGQQVTLSCSPISGHRSVSWYQQTPGQGLQFLFEYFSETQRNKGNFPGRFSGRQFSNSRSEMNVSTLELGDSALYLCASSLQGTTYEQYFGPGTRLTVT.

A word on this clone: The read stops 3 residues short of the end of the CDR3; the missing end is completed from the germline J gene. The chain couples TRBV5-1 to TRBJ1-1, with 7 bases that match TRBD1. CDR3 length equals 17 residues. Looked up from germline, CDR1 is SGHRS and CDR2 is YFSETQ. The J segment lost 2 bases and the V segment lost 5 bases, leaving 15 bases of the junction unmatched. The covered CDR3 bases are TGCGCCAGCAGTTCCTCCTTTACAGGGGCGTATAACACTGAA. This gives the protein CASSSSFTGAYNTE. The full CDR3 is CASSSSFTGAYNTEAFF.

The CDR3 loop reads CSAPFAGHYNSPLHF. CDR3 DNA, as far as it was read: TGCAGTGCTCCTTTTGCGGGACACTATAATTCACCC. The chain combines TRBV20-1 with TRBJ1-6; perhaps TRBD1 as D (6 bases). The observed sequence ends 3 residues before the CDR3 terminus, with the missing tail filled in from the germline J gene. Germline V gene sequence: CDR1 DFQATT, CDR2 SNEGSKA (reference sequence). CDR3 size: 15 residues. V was cut by 5 bases and J by 3 bases, with 14 bases left in between.

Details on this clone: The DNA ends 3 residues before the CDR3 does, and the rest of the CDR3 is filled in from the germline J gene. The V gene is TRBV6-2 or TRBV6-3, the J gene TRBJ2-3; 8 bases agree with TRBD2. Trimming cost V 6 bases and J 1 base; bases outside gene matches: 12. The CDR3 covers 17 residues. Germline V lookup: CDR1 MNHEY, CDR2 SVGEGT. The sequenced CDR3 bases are TGTGCCAGCAGCCCGCTCAAGCGGGGGCCCGGCACAGATACG. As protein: CASSPLKRGPGTDT. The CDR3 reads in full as CASSPLKRGPGTDTQYF.

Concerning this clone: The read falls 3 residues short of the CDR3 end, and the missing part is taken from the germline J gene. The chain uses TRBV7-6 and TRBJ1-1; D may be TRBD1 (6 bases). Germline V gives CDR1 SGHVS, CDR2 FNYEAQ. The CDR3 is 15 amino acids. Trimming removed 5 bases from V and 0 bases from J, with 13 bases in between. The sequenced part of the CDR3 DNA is TGTGCCAGCAGCCCACCGACAGGTATGAACACTGAA. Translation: CASSPPTGMNTE. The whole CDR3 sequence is CASSPPTGMNTEAFF. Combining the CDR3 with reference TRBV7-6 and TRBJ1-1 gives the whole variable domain GAGVSQSPRYKVTKRGQDVALRCDPISGHVSLYWYRQALGQGPEFLTYFNYEAQQDKSGLPNDRFSAERPEGSISTLTIQRTEQRDSAMYRCASSPPTGMNTEAFFGQGTRLTVV.

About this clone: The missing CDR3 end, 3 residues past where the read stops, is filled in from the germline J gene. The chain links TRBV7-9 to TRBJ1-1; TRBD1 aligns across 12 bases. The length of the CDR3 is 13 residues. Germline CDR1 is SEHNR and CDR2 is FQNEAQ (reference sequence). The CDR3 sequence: CASSSGTGGRAFF. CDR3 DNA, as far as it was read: TGTGCCAGCAGCTCCGGGACAGGGGGCCGA.

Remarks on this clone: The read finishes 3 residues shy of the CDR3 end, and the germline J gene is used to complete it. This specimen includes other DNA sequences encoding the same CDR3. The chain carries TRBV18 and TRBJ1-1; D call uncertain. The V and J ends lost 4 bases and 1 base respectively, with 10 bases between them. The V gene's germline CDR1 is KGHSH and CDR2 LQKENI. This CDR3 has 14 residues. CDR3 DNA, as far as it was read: TGTGCCAGCTCACAAAAAGAAGCGAACACTGAA. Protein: CASSQKEANTE. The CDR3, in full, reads CASSQKEANTEAFF.